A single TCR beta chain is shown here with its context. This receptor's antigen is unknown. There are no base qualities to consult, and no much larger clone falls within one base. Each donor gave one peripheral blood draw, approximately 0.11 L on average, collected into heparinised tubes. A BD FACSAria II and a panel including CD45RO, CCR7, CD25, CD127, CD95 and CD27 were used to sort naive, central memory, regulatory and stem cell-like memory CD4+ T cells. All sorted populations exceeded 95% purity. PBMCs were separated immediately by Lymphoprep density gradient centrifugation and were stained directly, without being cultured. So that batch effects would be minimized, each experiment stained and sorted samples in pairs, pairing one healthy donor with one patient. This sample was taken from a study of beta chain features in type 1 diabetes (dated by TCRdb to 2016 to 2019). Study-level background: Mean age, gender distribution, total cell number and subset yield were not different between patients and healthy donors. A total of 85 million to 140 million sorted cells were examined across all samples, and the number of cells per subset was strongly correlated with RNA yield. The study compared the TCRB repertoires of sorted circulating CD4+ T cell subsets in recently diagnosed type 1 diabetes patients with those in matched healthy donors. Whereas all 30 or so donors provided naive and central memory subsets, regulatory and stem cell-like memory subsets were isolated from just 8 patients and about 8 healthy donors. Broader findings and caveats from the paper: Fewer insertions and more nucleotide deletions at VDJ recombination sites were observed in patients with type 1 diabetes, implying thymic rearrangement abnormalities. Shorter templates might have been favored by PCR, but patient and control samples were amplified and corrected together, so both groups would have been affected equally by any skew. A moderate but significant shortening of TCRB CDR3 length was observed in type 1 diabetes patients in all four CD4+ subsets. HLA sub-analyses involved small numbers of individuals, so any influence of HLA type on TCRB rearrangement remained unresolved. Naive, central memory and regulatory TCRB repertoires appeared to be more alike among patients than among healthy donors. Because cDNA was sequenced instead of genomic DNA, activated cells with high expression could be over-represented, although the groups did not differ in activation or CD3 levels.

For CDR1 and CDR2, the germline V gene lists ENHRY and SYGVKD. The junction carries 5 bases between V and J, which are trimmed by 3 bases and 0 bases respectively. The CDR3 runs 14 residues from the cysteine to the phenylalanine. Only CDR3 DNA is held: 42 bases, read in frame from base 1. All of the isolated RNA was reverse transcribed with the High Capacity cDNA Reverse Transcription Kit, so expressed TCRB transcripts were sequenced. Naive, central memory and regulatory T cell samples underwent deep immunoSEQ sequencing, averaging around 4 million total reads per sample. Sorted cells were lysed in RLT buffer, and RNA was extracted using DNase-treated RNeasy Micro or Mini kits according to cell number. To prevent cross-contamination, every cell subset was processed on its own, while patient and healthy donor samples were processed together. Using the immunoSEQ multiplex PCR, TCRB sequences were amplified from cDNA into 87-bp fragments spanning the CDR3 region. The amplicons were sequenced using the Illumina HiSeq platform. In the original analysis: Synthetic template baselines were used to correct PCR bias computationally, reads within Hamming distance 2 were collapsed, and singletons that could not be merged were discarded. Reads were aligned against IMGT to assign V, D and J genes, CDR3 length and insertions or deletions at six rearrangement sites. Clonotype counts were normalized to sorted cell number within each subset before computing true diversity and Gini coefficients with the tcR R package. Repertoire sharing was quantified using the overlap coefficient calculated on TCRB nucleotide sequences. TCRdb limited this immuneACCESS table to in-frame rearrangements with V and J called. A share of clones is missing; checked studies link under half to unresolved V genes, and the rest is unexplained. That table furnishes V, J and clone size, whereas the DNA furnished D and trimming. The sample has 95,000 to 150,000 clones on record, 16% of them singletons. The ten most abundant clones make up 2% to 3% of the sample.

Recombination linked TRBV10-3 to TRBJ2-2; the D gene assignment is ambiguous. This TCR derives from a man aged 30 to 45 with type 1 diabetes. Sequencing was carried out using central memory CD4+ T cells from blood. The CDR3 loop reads CAISDLANTGELFF. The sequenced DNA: TGTGCCATCAGTGATCTCGCGAACACCGGGGAGCTGTTTTTT.